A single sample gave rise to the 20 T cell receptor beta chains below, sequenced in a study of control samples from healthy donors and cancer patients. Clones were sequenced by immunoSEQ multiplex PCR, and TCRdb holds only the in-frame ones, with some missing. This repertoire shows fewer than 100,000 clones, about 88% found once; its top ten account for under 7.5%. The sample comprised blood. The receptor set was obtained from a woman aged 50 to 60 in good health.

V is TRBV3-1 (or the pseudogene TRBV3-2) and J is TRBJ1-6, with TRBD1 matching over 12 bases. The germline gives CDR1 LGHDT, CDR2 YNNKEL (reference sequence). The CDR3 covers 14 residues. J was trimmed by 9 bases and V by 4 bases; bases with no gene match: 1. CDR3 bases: TGTGCCAGCAGCCGGGGACAGGGGGCTTCACCCCTCCACTTT. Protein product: CASSRGQGASPLHF.

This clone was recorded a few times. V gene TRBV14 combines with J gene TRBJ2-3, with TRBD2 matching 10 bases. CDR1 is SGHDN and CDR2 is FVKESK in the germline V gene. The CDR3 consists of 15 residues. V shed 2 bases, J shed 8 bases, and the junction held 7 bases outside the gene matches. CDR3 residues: CASSQQASGGGTQYF. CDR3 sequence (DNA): TGTGCCAGCAGCCAACAAGCTAGCGGGGGAGGTACGCAGTATTTT.

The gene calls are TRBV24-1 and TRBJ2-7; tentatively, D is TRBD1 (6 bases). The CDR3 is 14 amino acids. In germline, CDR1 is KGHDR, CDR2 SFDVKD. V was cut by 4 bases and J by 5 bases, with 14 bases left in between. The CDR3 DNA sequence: TGTGCCACCAGTGACCCCCAGACAGGAAACGAGCAGTACTTC. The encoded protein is CATSDPQTGNEQYF.

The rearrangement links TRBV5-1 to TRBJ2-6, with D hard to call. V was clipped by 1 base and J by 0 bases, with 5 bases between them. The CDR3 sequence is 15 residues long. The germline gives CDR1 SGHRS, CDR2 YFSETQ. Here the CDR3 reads CASSLPSSGANVLTF. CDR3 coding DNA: TGCGCCAGCAGCTTGCCATCCTCTGGGGCCAACGTCCTGACTTTC. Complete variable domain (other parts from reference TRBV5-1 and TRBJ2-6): KAGVTQTPRYLIKTRGQQVTLSCSPISGHRSVSWYQQTPGQGLQFLFEYFSETQRNKGNFPGRFSGRQFSNSRSEMNVSTLELGDSALYLCASSLPSSGANVLTFGAGSRLTVL.

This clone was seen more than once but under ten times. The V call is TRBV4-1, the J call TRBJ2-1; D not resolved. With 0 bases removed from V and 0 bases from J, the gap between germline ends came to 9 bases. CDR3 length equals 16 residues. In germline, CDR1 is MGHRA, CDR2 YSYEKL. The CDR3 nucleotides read TGCGCCAGCAGCCAAGATTCCCCAAGCTCCTACAATGAGCAGTTCTTC. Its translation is CASSQDSPSSYNEQFF.

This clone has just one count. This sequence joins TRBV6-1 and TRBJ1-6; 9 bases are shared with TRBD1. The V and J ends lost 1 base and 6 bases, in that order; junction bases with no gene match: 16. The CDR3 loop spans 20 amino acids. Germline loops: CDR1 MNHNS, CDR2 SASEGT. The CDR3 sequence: CASSEVPGQGPGRANSPLHF. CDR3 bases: TGTGCCAGCAGTGAAGTCCCGGGACAGGGCCCAGGGCGGGCTAATTCACCCCTCCACTTT.

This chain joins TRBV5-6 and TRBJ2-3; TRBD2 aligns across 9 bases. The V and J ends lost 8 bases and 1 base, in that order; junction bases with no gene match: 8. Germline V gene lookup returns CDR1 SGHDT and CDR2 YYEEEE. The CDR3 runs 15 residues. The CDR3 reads CASSSSGERTDTQYF. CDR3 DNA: TGTGCCAGTTCATCTAGCGGGGAACGCACAGATACGCAGTATTTT.

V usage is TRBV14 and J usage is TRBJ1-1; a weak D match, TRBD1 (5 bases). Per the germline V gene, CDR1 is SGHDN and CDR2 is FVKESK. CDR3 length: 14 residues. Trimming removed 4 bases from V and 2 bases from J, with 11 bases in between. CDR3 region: CASSPGAVNTEAFF. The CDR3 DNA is TGTGCCAGCAGCCCCGGGGCGGTTAACACTGAAGCTTTCTTT. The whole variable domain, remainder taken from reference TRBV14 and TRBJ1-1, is EAGVTQFPSHSVIEKGQTVTLRCDPISGHDNLYWYRRVMGKEIKFLLHFVKESKQDESGMPNNRFLAERTGGTYSTLKVQPAELEDSGVYFCASSPGAVNTEAFFGQGTRLTVV.

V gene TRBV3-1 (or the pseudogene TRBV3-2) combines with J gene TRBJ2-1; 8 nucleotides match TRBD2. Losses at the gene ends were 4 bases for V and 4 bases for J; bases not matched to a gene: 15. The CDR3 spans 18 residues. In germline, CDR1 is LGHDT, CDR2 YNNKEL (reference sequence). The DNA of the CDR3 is TGTGCCAGCAGCCTCCGAGTACGGGGGGGCCATTTGTACAATGAGCAGTTCTTC. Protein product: CASSLRVRGGHLYNEQFF.

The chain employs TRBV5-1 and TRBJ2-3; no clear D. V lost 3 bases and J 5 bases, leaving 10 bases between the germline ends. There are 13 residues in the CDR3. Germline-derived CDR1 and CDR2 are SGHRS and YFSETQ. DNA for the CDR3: TGCGCCAGCAGCTGGGCTGCCGGAGATACGCAGTATTTT. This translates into CASSWAAGDTQYF.

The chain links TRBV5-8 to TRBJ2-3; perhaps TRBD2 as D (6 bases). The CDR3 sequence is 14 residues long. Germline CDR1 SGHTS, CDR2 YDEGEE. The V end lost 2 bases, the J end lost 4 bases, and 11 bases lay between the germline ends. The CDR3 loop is CASSLGGLADTQYF. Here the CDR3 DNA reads TGTGCCAGCAGCTTAGGAGGGCTGGCAGATACGCAGTATTTT.

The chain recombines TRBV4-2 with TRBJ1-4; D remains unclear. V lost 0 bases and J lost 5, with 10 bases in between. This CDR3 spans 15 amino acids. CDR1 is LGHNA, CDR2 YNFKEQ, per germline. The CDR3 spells CASSQDGSKNEKLFF. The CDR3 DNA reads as TGTGCCAGCAGCCAAGATGGAAGTAAGAATGAAAAACTGTTTTTT.

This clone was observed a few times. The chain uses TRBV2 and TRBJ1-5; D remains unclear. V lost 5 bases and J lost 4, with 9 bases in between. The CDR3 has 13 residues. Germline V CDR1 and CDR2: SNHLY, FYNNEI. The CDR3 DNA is TGTGCCAGCAGTACCCGTTATAATCAGCCCCAGCATTTT. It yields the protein CASSTRYNQPQHF.

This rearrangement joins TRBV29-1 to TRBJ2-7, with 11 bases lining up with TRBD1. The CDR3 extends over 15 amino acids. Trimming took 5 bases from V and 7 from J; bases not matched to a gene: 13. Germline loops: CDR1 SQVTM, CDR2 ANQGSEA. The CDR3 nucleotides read TGCAGCGTTTCCAAGTCCGGGACAGGGGGAGGTGAGCAGTACTTC. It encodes CSVSKSGTGGGEQYF.

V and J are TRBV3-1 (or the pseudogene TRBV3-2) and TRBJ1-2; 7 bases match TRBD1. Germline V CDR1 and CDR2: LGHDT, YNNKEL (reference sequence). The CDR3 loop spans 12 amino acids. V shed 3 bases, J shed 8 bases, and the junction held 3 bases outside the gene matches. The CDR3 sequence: CASSHRRGGYTF. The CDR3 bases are TGTGCCAGCAGCCATCGCAGGGGGGGCTACACCTTC.

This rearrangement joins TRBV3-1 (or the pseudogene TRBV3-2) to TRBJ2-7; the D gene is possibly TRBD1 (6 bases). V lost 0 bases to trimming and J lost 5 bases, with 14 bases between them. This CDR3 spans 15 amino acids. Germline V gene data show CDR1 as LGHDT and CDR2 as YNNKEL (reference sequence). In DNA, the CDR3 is TGTGCCAGCAGCCAAGACTACAACAGGGCGGACGAGCAGTACTTC. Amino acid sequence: CASSQDYNRADEQYF.

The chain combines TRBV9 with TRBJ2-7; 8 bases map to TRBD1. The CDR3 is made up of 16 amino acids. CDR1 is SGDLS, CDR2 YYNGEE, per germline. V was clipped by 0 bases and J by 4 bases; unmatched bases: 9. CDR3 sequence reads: CASSVGVRTGSYEQYF. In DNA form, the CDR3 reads TGTGCCAGCAGCGTAGGGGTTAGGACAGGGTCATACGAGCAGTACTTC.

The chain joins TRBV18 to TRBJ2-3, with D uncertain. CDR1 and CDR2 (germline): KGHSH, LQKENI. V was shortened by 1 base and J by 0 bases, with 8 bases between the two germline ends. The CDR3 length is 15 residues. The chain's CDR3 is CASSPQELSTDTQYF. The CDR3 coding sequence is TGTGCCAGCTCACCACAGGAGCTAAGCACAGATACGCAGTATTTT.

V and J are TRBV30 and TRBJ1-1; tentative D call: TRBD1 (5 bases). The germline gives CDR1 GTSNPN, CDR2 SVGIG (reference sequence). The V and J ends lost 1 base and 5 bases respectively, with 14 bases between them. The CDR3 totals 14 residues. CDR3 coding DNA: TGTGCCTGGAGTGGTATCAGGGTTGGGACTGAAGCTTTCTTT. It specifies CAWSGIRVGTEAFF.

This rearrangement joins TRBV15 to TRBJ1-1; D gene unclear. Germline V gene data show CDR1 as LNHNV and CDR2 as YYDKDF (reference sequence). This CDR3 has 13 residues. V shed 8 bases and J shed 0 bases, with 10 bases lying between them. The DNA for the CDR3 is TGTGCCACCGCGAATAACTTGAACACTGAAGCTTTCTTT. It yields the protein CATANNLNTEAFF.